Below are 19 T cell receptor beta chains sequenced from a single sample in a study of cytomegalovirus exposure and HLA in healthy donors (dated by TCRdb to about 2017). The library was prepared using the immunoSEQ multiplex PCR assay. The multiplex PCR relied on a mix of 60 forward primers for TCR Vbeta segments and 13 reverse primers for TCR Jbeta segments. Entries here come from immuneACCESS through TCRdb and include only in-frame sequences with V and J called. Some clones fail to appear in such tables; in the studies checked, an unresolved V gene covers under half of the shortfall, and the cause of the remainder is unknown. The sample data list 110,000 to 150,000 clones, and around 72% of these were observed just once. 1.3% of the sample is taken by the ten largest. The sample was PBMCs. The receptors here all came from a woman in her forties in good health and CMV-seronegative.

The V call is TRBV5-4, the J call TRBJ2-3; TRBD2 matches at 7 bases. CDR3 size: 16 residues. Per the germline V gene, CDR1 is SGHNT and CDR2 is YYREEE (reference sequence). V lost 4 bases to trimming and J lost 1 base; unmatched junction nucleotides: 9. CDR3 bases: TGTGCCAGCAGCCCTTCGGGCGGGGGAGGCACAGATACGCAGTATTTT. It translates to CASSPSGGGGTDTQYF.

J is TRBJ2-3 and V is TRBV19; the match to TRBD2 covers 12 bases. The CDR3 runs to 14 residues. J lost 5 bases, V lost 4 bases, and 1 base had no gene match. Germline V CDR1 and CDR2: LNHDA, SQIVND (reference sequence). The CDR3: CASSTSGGVDTQYF. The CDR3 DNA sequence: TGTGCCAGTAGTACTAGCGGGGGGGTAGATACGCAGTATTTT.

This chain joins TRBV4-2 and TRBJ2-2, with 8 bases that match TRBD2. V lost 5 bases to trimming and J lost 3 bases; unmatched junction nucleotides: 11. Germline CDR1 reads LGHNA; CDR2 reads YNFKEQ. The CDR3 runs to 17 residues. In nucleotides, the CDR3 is TGTGCCAGCAGCAAGAGGGGGTACGGGGGGGACACCGGGGAGCTGTTTTTT. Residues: CASSKRGYGGDTGELFF.

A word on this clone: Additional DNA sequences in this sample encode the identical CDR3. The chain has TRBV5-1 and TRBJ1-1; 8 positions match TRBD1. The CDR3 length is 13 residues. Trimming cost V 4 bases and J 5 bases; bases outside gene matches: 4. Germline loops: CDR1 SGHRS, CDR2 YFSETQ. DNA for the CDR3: TGCGCCAGCAGCCTTGACAGGGGTACTGAAGCTTTCTTT. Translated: CASSLDRGTEAFF.

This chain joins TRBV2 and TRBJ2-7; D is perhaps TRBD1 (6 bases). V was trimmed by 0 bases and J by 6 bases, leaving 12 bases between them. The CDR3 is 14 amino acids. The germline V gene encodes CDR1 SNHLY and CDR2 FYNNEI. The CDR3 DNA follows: TGTGCCAGCAGTGAAGCGCACCTAGGGGGCGAGCAGTACTTC. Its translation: CASSEAHLGGEQYF.

The CDR3 nucleotides are TGTGCCACCCAGGGACAGGGGAATTCAGGGCCCCAGCATTTT. This sequence encodes CATQGQGNSGPQHF. This chain links TRBV28 with TRBJ1-5; 10 nucleotides align to TRBD1. CDR1 is MDHEN, CDR2 SYDVKM, per germline. This CDR3 spans 14 amino acids. The V segment lost 10 bases and the J segment 9 bases; nucleotides outside the gene matches: 12.

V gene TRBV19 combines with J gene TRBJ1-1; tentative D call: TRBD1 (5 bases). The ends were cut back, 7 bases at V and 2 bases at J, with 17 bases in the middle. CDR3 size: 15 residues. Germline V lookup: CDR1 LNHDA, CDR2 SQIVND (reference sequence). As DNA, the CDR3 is TGTGCCAGTACCTCCCTAAAGGGGCAAAACACTGAAGCTTTCTTT. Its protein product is CASTSLKGQNTEAFF.

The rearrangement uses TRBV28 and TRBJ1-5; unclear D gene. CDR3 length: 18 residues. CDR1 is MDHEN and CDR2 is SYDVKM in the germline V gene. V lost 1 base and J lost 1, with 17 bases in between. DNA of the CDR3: TGTGCCAGCAGTTTATTTAACGCGGTCAGATTGAGCAATCAGCCCCAGCATTTT. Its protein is CASSLFNAVRLSNQPQHF.

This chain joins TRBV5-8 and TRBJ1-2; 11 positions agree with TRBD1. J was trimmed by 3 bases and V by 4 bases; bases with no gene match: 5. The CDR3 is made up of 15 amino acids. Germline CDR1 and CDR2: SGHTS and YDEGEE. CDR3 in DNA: TGTGCCAGCAGCCCGAGGACAGGGGGCTACTATGGCTACACCTTC. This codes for CASSPRTGGYYGYTF.

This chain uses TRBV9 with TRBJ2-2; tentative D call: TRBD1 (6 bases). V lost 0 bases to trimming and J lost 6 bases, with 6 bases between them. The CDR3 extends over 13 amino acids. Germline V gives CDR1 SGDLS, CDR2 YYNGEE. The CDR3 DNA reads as TGTGCCAGCAGCGTAGAGGGGGCCGGGGAGCTGTTTTTT. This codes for CASSVEGAGELFF.

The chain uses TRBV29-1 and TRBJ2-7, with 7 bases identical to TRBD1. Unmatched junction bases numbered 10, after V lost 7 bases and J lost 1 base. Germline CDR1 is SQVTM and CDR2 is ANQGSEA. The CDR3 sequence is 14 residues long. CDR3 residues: CSAMSWTGSYEQYF. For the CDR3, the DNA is TGCAGCGCCATGAGCTGGACAGGTTCCTACGAGCAGTACTTC.

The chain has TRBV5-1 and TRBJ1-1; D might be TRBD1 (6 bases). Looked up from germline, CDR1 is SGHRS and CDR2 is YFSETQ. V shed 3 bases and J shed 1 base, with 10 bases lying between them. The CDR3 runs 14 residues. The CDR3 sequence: CASSSLTGNTEAFF. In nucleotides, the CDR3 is TGCGCCAGCAGCTCCCTGACAGGGAACACTGAAGCTTTCTTT. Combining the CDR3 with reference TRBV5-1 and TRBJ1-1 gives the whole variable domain KAGVTQTPRYLIKTRGQQVTLSCSPISGHRSVSWYQQTPGQGLQFLFEYFSETQRNKGNFPGRFSGRQFSNSRSEMNVSTLELGDSALYLCASSSLTGNTEAFFGQGTRLTVV.

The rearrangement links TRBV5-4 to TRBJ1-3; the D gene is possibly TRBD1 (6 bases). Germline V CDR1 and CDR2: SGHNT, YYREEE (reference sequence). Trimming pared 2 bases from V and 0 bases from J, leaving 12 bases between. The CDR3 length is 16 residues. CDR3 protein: CASSLSGTNSGNTIYF. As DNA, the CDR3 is TGTGCCAGCAGCTTATCCGGGACAAACTCTGGAAACACCATATATTTT.

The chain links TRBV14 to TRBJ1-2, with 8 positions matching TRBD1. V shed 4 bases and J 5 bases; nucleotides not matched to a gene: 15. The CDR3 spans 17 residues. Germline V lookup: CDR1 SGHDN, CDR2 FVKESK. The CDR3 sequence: CASSPTRTGRGTYGYTF. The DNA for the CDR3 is TGTGCCAGCAGCCCTACCCGGACAGGGAGGGGTACTTATGGCTACACCTTC.

The CDR3 sequence is CASSLELVIPYEQYF. In DNA form, the CDR3 reads TGCGCCAGCAGCTTGGAGCTCGTGATACCCTACGAGCAGTACTTC. The rearrangement joins TRBV5-1 to TRBJ2-7, with D hard to call. Looked up from germline, CDR1 is SGHRS and CDR2 is YFSETQ. The length of the CDR3 is 15 residues. The V end was cut by 0 bases, the J end by 2 bases, with 12 bases between.

CDR3 bases: TGTGCCAGCAGCTTACGGGAGACTGAAGCTTTCTTT. It codes for CASSLRETEAFF. This rearrangement joins TRBV7-2 to TRBJ1-1; D is undetermined. The CDR3 consists of 12 residues. Per germline, CDR1 SGHTA and CDR2 FQGNSA. The V end lost 2 bases, the J end lost 5 bases, and 6 bases lay between the germline ends. Drawing the rest from reference TRBV7-2 and TRBJ1-1, the complete variable domain is GAGVSQSPSNKVTEKGKDVELRCDPISGHTALYWYRQSLGQGLEFLIYFQGNSAPDKSGLPSDRFSAERTGGSVSTLTIQRTQQEDSAVYLCASSLRETEAFFGQGTRLTVV.

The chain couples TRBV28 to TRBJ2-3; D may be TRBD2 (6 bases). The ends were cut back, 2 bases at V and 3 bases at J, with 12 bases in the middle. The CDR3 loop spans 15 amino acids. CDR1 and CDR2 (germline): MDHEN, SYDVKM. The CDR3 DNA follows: TGTGCCAGCAGTTTAGACGGGGGAAGAACAGATACGCAGTATTTT. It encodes CASSLDGGRTDTQYF.

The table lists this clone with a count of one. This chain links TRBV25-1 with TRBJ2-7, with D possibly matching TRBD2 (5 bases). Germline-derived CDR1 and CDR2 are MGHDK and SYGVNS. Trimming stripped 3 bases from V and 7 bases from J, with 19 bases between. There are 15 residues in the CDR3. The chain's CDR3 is CASSDSGLGVSEQYF. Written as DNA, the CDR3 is TGTGCCAGCAGTGATAGTGGACTCGGGGTTTCGGAGCAGTACTTC.

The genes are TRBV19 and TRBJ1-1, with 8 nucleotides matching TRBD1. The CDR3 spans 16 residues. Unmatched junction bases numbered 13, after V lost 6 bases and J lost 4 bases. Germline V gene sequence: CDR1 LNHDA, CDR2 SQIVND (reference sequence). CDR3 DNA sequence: TGTGCCAGTAGCGCCGGGACAGGAACTGCCATCACTGAAGCTTTCTTT. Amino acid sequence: CASSAGTGTAITEAFF.